This T cell receptor beta chain is from a study of T cells expressing NK-cell markers. This CDR3 region has 13 residues. Germline CDR1 is LGHDT and CDR2 is YNNKEL (reference sequence). TCRdb re-called the 5' RACE reads and catalogs CDR3 proteins one per entry, DNA excluded. This table holds 400,000 to 450,000 distinct CDR3 sequences. The source is a woman aged 18 to 75 in good health. Sequenced: blood T cells: a sorted CD56 or NKG2C T cell subset, CD4+ or CD8+ T cells, or bulk PBMC T cells (not recorded which). The chain couples TRBV3-1 to TRBJ2-7. CDR3 amino acids: CASSQRENPEQYF.